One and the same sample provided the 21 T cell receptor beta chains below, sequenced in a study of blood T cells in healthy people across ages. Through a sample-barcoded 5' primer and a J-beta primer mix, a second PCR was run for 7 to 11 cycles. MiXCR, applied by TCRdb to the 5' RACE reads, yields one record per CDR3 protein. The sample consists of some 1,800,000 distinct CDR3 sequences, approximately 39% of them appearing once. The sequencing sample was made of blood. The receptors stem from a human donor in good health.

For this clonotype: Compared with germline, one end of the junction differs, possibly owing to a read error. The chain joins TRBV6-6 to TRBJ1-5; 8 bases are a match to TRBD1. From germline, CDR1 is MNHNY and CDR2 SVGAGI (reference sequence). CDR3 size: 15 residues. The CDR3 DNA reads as TGTACCAGCAGTTACCAGGGGGCCGGGCTACAGCCCCAGCATTTT. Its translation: CTSSYQGAGLQPQHF.

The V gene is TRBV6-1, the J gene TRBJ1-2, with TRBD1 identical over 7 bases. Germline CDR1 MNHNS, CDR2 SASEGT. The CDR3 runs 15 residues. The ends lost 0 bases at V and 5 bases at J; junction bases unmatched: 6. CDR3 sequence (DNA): TGTGCCAGCAGTGAAGCGCTGTCGGGACAGTATGGCTACACCTTC. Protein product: CASSEALSGQYGYTF.

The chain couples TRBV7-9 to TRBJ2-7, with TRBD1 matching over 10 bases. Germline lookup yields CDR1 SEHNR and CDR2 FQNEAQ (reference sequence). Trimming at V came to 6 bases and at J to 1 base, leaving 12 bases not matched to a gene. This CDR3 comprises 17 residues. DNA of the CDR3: TGTGCCAGCAGTTCGACCTTCCGGGACAGGGGTTCCTACGAGCAGTACTTC. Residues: CASSSTFRDRGSYEQYF.

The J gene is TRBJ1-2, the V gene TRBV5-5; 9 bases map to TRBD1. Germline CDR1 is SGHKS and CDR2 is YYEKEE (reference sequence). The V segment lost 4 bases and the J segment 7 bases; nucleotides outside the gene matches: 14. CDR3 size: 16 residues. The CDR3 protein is CASSLTGGDLIGGYTF. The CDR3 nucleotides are TGTGCCAGCAGCCTGACAGGGGGAGACCTTATAGGTGGCTACACCTTC. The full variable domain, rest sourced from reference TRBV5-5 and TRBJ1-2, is DAGVTQSPTHLIKTRGQQVTLRCSPISGHKSVSWYQQVLGQGPQFIFQYYEKEERGRGNFPDRFSARQFPNYSSELNVNALLLGDSALYLCASSLTGGDLIGGYTFGSGTRLTVV.

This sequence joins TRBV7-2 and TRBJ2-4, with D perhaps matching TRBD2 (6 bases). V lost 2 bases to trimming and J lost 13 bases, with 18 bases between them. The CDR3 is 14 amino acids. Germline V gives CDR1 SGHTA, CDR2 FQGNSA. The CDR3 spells CASSLPGSPGGQYF. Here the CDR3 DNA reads TGTGCCAGCAGCTTACCCGGCAGCCCCGGAGGGCAGTACTTC.

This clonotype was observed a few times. DNA of the CDR3: TGCAGTGCTAGCCGGGACGGCAACACTGAAGCTTTCTTT. Translation: CSASRDGNTEAFF. The chain uses TRBV20-1 and TRBJ1-1; D may be TRBD1 (5 bases). V was trimmed by 3 bases and J by 2 bases, leaving 10 bases between them. This CDR3 has 13 residues. CDR1 DFQATT and CDR2 SNEGSKA come from the germline V gene (reference sequence).

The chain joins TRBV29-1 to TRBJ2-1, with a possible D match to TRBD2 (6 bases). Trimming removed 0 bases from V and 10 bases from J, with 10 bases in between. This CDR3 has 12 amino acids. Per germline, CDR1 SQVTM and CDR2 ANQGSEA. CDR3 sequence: CSVEEWEAEQFF. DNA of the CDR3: TGCAGCGTTGAAGAATGGGAGGCCGAGCAGTTCTTC.

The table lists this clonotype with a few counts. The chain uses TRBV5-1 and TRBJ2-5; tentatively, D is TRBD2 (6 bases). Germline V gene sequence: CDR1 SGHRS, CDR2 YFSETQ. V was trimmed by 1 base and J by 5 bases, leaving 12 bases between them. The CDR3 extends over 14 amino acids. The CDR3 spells CASSLNAGRETQYF. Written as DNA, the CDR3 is TGCGCCAGCAGCTTGAACGCGGGGCGGGAGACCCAGTACTTC.

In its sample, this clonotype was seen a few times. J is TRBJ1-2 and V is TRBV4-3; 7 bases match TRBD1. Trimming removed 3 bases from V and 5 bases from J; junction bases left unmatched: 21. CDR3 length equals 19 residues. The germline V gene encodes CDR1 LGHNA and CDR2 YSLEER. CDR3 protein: CASSHYFRGQRGSRYGYTF. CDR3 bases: TGCGCCAGCAGCCACTATTTCAGGGGACAGAGAGGTAGTAGGTATGGCTACACCTTC.

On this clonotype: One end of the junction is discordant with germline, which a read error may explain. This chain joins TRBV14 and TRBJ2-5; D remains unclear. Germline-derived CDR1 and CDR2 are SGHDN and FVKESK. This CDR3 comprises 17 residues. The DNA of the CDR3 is TGTGCCGGCAGCCTGACCACTAACTGGGCCATACAAGAGACCCAGTACTTC. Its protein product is CAGSLTTNWAIQETQYF.

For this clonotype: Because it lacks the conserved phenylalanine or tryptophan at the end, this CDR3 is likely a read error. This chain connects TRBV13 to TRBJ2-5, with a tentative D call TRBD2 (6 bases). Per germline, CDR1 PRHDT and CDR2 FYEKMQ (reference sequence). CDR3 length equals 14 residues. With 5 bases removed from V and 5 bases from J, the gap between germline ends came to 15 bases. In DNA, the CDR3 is TGTGCCAGCAGCCAACGGGGACTTAGGGAGACCCAGTACTGC. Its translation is CASSQRGLRETQYC.

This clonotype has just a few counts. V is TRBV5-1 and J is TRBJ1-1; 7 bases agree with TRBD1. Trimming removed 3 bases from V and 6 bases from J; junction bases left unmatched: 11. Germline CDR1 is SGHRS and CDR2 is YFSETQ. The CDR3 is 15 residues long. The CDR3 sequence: CASSSNPSGTAEAFF. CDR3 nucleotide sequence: TGCGCCAGCAGCTCAAACCCGTCCGGGACAGCTGAAGCTTTCTTT.

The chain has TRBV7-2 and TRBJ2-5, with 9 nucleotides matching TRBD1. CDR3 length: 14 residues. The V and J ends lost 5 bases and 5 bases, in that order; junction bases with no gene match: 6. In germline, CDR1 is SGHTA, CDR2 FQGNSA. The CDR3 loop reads CASSKNRGPETQYF. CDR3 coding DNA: TGTGCCAGCAGCAAAAACAGGGGGCCTGAGACCCAGTACTTC.

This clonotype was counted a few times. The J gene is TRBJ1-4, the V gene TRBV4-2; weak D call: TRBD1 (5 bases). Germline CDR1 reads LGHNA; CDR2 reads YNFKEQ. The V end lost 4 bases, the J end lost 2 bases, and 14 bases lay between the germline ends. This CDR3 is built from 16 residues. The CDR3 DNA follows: TGTGCCAGCAGCCTCCGGGGGGGAGAGACTAATGAAAAACTGTTTTTT. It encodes CASSLRGGETNEKLFF.

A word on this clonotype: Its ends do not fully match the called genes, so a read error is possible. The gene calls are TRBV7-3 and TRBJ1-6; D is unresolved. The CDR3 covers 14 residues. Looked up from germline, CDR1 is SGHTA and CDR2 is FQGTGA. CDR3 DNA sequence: TGTGTCAGCAGCTTGAGACCCTCTAATTCACCCCTCCACTTT. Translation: CVSSLRPSNSPLHF. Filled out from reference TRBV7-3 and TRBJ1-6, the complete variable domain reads GAGVSQTPSNKVTEKGKYVELRCDPISGHTALYWYRQSLGQGPEFLIYFQGTGAADDSGLPNDRFFAVRPEGSVSTLKIQRTERGDSAVYLCVSSLRPSNSPLHFGNGTRLTVT.

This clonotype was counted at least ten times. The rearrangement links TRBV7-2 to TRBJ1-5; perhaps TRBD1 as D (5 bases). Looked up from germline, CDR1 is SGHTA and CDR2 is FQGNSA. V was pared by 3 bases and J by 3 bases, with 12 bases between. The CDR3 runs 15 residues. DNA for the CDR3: TGTGCCAGCAGCTTGATGGGGGGGGACAATCAGCCCCAGCATTTT. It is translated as CASSLMGGDNQPQHF. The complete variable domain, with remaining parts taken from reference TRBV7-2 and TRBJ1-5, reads GAGVSQSPSNKVTEKGKDVELRCDPISGHTALYWYRQSLGQGLEFLIYFQGNSAPDKSGLPSDRFSAERTGGSVSTLTIQRTQQEDSAVYLCASSLMGGDNQPQHFGDGTRLSIL.

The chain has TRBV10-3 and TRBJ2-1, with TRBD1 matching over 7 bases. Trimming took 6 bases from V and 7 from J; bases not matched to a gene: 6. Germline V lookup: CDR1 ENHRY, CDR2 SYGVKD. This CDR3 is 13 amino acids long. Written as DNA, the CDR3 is TGTGCCATCAGCTGGGACAGCCAAAATGAGCAGTTCTTC. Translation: CAISWDSQNEQFF.

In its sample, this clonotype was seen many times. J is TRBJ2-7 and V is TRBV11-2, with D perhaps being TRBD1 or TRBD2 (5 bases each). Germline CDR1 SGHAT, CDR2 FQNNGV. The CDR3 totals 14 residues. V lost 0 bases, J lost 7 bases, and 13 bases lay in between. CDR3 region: CASSLERGVGEQYF. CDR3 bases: TGTGCCAGCAGCTTAGAGCGAGGGGTCGGGGAGCAGTACTTC.

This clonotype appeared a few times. The CDR3 sequence: CASSLRTGRTFF. As DNA, the CDR3 is TGTGCCAGCAGTCTAAGGACAGGGAGAACTTTCTTT. The chain carries TRBV6-2 or TRBV6-3 and TRBJ1-1, with TRBD1 matching over 8 bases. Trimming at V came to 5 bases and at J to 12 bases, leaving 8 bases not matched to a gene. CDR3 length equals 12 residues. Germline CDR1 reads MNHEY; CDR2 reads SVGEGT.

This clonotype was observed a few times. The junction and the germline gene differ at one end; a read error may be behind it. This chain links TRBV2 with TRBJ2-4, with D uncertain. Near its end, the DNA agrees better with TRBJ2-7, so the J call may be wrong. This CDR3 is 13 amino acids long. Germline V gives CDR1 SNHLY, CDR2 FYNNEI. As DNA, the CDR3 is TGTGCCAGCAGTGAAGCCGAGTCCTCCGAGCAGTACTTC. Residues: CASSEAESSEQYF.

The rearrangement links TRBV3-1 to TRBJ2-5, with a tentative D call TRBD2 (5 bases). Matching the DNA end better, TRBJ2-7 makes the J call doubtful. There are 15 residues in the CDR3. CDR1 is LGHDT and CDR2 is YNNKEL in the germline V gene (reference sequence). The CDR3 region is CASSQHGVGRSEQYF. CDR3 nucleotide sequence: TGTGCCAGCAGCCAACACGGGGTAGGTCGGAGCGAGCAGTACTTC.